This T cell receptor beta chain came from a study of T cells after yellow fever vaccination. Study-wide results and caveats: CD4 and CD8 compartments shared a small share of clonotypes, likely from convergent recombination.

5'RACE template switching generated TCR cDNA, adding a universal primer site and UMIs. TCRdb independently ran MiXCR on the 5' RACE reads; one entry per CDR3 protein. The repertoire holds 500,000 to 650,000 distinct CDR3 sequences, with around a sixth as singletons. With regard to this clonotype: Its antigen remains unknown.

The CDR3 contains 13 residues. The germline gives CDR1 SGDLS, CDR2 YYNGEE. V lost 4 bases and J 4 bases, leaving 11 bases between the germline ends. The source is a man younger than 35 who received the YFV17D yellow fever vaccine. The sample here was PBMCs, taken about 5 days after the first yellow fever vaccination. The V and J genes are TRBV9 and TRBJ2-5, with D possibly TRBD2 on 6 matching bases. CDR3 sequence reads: CASSTRGGETQYF. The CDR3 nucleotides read TGTGCCAGCAGCACGCGGGGAGGAGAGACCCAGTACTTC.